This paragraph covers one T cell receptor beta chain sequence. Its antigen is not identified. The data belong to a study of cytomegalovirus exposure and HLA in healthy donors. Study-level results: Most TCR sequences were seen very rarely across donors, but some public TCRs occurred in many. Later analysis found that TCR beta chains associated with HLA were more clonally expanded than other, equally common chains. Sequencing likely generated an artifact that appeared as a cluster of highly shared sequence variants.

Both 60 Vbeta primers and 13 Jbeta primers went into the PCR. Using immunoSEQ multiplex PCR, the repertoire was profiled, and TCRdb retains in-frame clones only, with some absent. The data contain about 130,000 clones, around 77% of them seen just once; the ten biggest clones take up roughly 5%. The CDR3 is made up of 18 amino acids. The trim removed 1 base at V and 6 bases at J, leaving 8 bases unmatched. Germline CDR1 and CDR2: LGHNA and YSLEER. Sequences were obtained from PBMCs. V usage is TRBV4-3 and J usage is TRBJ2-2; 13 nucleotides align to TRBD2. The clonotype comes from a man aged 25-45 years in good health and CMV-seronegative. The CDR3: CASSQGTGTSGVAGELFF. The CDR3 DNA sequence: TGCGCCAGCAGCCAAGGGACGGGGACTAGCGGGGTCGCCGGGGAGCTGTTTTTT.